The 27 T cell receptor beta chains below come from one sample, sequenced in a study of blood T cells in healthy people across ages. PCR was performed a second time for roughly 7 to 12 cycles using a sample-barcoded 5' primer and a J-beta primer mix. TCRdb reanalysed the 5' RACE reads using MiXCR and keeps one entry per CDR3 protein. This repertoire shows 600,000 to 650,000 distinct CDR3 sequences, roughly 53% found once; its top ten account for 30% to 40%. The sequenced material came from blood. The receptors here all came from a man between 60 and 75 years old in good health.

With regard to this clonotype: Its ends do not fully match the called genes, so a read error is possible. The chain recombines TRBV3-1 with TRBJ2-3; D is undetermined. The CDR3 sequence is 12 residues long. Germline V gene sequence: CDR1 LGHDT, CDR2 YNNKEL (reference sequence). The CDR3 spells CASRQATDTQYF. The CDR3 DNA sequence: TGTGCCAGCAGACAAGCAACAGATACGCAGTATTTT.

This chain uses TRBV20-1 with TRBJ2-3; no clear D gene. V lost 6 bases, J lost 0 bases, and 7 bases lay in between. CDR1 is DFQATT and CDR2 is SNEGSKA in the germline V gene (reference sequence). This CDR3 comprises 12 residues. CDR3 sequence reads: CSADISTDTQYF. The DNA for the CDR3 is TGCAGTGCAGACATCAGCACAGATACGCAGTATTTT.

This clonotype was counted only a few times. The chain uses TRBV4-1 and TRBJ2-1; D possibly matches TRBD1 or TRBD2 (5 bases each). Per germline, CDR1 MGHRA and CDR2 YSYEKL. The CDR3 length is 15 residues. V lost 6 bases and J 9 bases, leaving 21 bases between the germline ends. The CDR3 region has the DNA TGCGCCAGCAGGAGGACACTTGGCGGAGGCCTTGAGCAGTTCTTC. It translates to CASRRTLGGGLEQFF.

A few counts support this clonotype. This chain links TRBV6-1 with TRBJ1-1; D is possibly TRBD1 (6 bases). Germline assignment: CDR1 MNHNS and CDR2 SASEGT. This CDR3 region has 13 residues. The ends were cut back, 8 bases at V and 0 bases at J, with 10 bases in the middle. The CDR3 protein is CASRDTLNTEAFF. CDR3 DNA sequence: TGTGCCAGCCGGGACACCCTGAACACTGAAGCTTTCTTT.

The chain has TRBV20-1 and TRBJ1-5; TRBD1 might be the D (6 bases). The CDR3 has 15 amino acids. Germline CDR1 and CDR2: DFQATT and SNEGSKA (reference sequence). Trimming removed 2 bases at V and 5 bases at J, with 16 bases between. The CDR3 here is CSARRGSGGDQPQHF. The CDR3 DNA follows: TGCAGTGCTAGAAGGGGGTCGGGGGGGGATCAGCCCCAGCATTTT.

The V gene is TRBV20-1, the J gene TRBJ1-2; D is unclear. The V end was cut by 6 bases, the J end by 1 base, with 12 bases between. The CDR3 runs 13 residues. Germline loops: CDR1 DFQATT, CDR2 SNEGSKA (reference sequence). The CDR3 here is CSAMPAVNYGYTF. The DNA of the CDR3 is TGCAGTGCCATGCCCGCAGTTAACTATGGCTACACCTTC.

This clonotype was seen more than once but under ten times. The chain couples TRBV2 to TRBJ1-5; possibly TRBD1 for D (5 bases). Germline V CDR1 and CDR2: SNHLY, FYNNEI. The V end lost 7 bases, the J end lost 0 bases, and 10 bases lay between the germline ends. This CDR3 comprises 14 residues. The CDR3 DNA reads TGTGCCAGCACTCCAGACAGTAGCAATCAGCCCCAGCATTTT. Translating it yields CASTPDSSNQPQHF.

The chain uses TRBV4-1 and TRBJ2-4, with 9 nucleotides matching TRBD1. With the DNA end fitting TRBJ2-7 better, the J assignment may be wrong. The germline gives CDR1 MGHRA, CDR2 YSYEKL. There are 14 residues in the CDR3. The CDR3 protein is CASRPTGGRYEQYF. CDR3 coding DNA: TGCGCCAGCAGACCGACAGGGGGGAGATACGAGCAGTACTTC.

This chain links TRBV2 with TRBJ2-1; TRBD1 or TRBD2 may be the D gene (5 bases each). Per germline, CDR1 SNHLY and CDR2 FYNNEI. With 3 bases removed from V and 8 bases from J, the gap between germline ends came to 8 bases. The CDR3 has 12 residues. Here the CDR3 DNA reads TGTGCCAGCAGTGATGGGGGAGATGAGCAGTTCTTC. It is translated as CASSDGGDEQFF.

This clonotype was detected only a few times. The CDR3 reads CASSFPLAGEQFF. Here the CDR3 DNA reads TGTGCCAGCAGTTTCCCCCTAGCGGGGGAGCAGTTCTTC. The genes are TRBV27 and TRBJ2-1; 9 bases agree with TRBD2. In germline, CDR1 is MNHEY, CDR2 SMNVEV (reference sequence). V was pared by 3 bases and J by 10 bases, with 4 bases of the junction left unmatched. The CDR3 has 13 amino acids.

For the CDR3, the DNA is TGCGCCAGCAGCTCGATACAGGGAAACACTGAAGCTTTCTTT. Translated, it gives CASSSIQGNTEAFF. This chain links TRBV5-1 with TRBJ1-1; TRBD1 might be the D (6 bases). This CDR3 region has 14 residues. V lost 3 bases, J lost 2 bases, and 11 bases lay in between. CDR1 is SGHRS and CDR2 is YFSETQ in the germline V gene.

The chain has TRBV27 and TRBJ2-7; 7 nucleotides align to TRBD2. The CDR3 is 15 residues long. Trimming removed 5 bases from V and 5 bases from J; junction bases left unmatched: 12. Germline lookup yields CDR1 MNHEY and CDR2 SMNVEV (reference sequence). The CDR3 DNA is TGTGCCAGCAGTCCAATACTAGCGCGTGGGAACGAGCAGTACTTC. It is translated as CASSPILARGNEQYF.

The chain joins TRBV29-1 to TRBJ2-3, with 8 bases that match TRBD2. With V trimmed by 3 bases and J by 2 bases, 7 bases remained unmatched. Germline values: CDR1 SQVTM, CDR2 ANQGSEA. The CDR3 contains 15 residues. The CDR3: CSVDGGGPFTDTQYF. The CDR3 DNA sequence: TGCAGCGTTGACGGCGGGGGGCCTTTCACAGATACGCAGTATTTT.

This chain uses TRBV9 with TRBJ1-6; D possibly corresponds to TRBD1 (5 bases). Germline V gene lookup returns CDR1 SGDLS and CDR2 YYNGEE. The CDR3 covers 15 residues. Deletions cut 6 bases from V and 7 bases from J, with 17 bases between. The CDR3 DNA follows: TGTGCCAGCACCCGGGAGGGGCGAGGAAATTCACCCCTCCACTTT. This sequence encodes CASTREGRGNSPLHF.

On this clonotype itself: A read error may explain this, as a much larger clone is one base away. The V gene is TRBV20-1, the J gene TRBJ2-7; possible D gene TRBD2, 5 bases. Germline V lookup: CDR1 DFQATT, CDR2 SNEGSKA (reference sequence). The CDR3 contains 12 residues. The CDR3 protein is CGASRDSYEQYF. The CDR3 DNA reads as TGCGGTGCTAGTCGGGACTCCTACGAGCAGTACTTC.

This clonotype was counted between two and nine times. This rearrangement joins TRBV29-1 to TRBJ2-1; D gene ambiguous. Trimming cost V 5 bases and J 4 bases, with 6 bases left between them. Germline V gene sequence: CDR1 SQVTM, CDR2 ANQGSEA. This CDR3 comprises 11 residues. This chain's CDR3 is CSVTPYNEQFF. For the CDR3, the DNA is TGCAGCGTTACGCCGTACAATGAGCAGTTCTTC.

Regarding this clonotype: At one boundary the junction diverges from the germline segment, which might be a read error. The chain couples TRBV2 to TRBJ2-1; D remains unclear. The germline gives CDR1 SNHLY, CDR2 FYNNEI. The CDR3 loop spans 15 amino acids. The DNA of the CDR3 is TGTGTCAGCAGTCGCTTCAGGTCCCCGGGCAATGAGCAGTTCTTC. Amino acid sequence: CVSSRFRSPGNEQFF.

CDR3 DNA sequence: TGCGCCAGCAGCCAGGACGGCCCGAACACAGATACGCAGTATTTT. Encoded protein: CASSQDGPNTDTQYF. The chain carries TRBV5-1 and TRBJ2-3; the D is unclear. CDR1 is SGHRS, CDR2 YFSETQ, per germline. This CDR3 spans 15 amino acids. V lost 4 bases and J 2 bases, leaving 14 bases between the germline ends.

The chain is built from TRBV25-1 and TRBJ2-1, with 12 bases that match TRBD2. Trimming took 7 bases from V and 4 from J; bases not matched to a gene: 5. This CDR3 has 15 residues. CDR1 MGHDK and CDR2 SYGVNS come from the germline V gene. CDR3 DNA: TGTGCCAGCACCCAACTAGCGGGGGGATACAATGAGCAGTTCTTC. As protein: CASTQLAGGYNEQFF.

V gene TRBV18 combines with J gene TRBJ2-1; D is uncertain. Trimming shortened V by 3 bases and J by 3 bases, and 12 bases separated the two germline ends. Germline values: CDR1 KGHSH, CDR2 LQKENI. There are 15 residues in the CDR3. Written as DNA, the CDR3 is TGTGCCAGCTCACCTCAGCAGATCTACTACAATGAGCAGTTCTTC. Its translation is CASSPQQIYYNEQFF.

The sample holds a few counts of this clonotype. The chain combines TRBV4-1 with TRBJ2-7; the D gene is possibly TRBD2 (5 bases). V lost 4 bases to trimming and J lost 3 bases, with 19 bases between them. The CDR3 runs 16 residues. The germline gives CDR1 MGHRA, CDR2 YSYEKL. The CDR3 is CASSRTPGDFGYEQYF. Here the CDR3 DNA reads TGCGCCAGCAGCCGTACCCCCGGGGATTTCGGCTACGAGCAGTACTTC.

The rearrangement uses TRBV7-8 and TRBJ2-1; a possible D gene is TRBD2 (5 bases). The V end was cut by 1 base, the J end by 15 bases, with 16 bases between. The CDR3 covers 13 residues. CDR1 and CDR2 from the germline V gene are SGHVS and FQNEAQ. CDR3 nucleotides: TGTGCCAGCAGCTTAGGGGCAGGTGTAGGACTGTTCTTC. Translating it yields CASSLGAGVGLFF.

In its sample, this clonotype was seen a few times. The chain is built from TRBV7-6 and TRBJ2-4; TRBD1 matches 12 bases. The J call may be wrong; the DNA end is better matched by TRBJ2-7. The CDR3 has 14 residues. Germline CDR1 is SGHVS and CDR2 is FNYEAQ. The CDR3 region has the DNA TGTGCCAGCAGCGGGACAGGGGGCGCGTACGAGCAGTACTTC. Translated: CASSGTGGAYEQYF.

The V call is TRBV5-1, the J call TRBJ2-1; TRBD1 or TRBD2 may be the D gene (5 bases each). Looked up from germline, CDR1 is SGHRS and CDR2 is YFSETQ. The CDR3 totals 13 residues. V lost 7 bases and J lost 4, with 12 bases in between. The CDR3 DNA reads as TGCGCCAGCCGGGACGGCGGGTACAATGAGCAGTTCTTC. Translating gives CASRDGGYNEQFF.

The chain joins TRBV19 to TRBJ2-3, with D perhaps matching TRBD2 (6 bases). The germline V gene has CDR1 LNHDA and CDR2 SQIVND (reference sequence). The V end was cut by 3 bases, the J end by 7 bases, with 11 bases between. There are 13 residues in the CDR3. This CDR3 reads CASSITGLNTQYF. The CDR3 nucleotides read TGTGCCAGTAGTATTACGGGACTCAATACGCAGTATTTT. The full variable domain, its missing parts supplied by reference TRBV19 and TRBJ2-3, is DGGITQSPKYLFRKEGQNVTLSCEQNLNHDAMYWYRQDPGQGLRLIYYSQIVNDFQKGDIAEGYSVSREKKESFPLTVTSAQKNPTAFYLCASSITGLNTQYFGPGTRLTVL.

The chain carries TRBV9 and TRBJ1-1; D remains unclear. V gave up 7 bases and J gave up 5 bases, with 15 bases separating them. The CDR3 consists of 13 residues. Germline-derived CDR1 and CDR2 are SGDLS and YYNGEE. DNA of the CDR3: TGTGCCAGCGGTTCGACCCCGGGGACTGAAGCTTTCTTT. This codes for CASGSTPGTEAFF.

This clonotype was counted many times. The chain carries TRBV7-2 and TRBJ2-3; D unresolved. CDR1 is SGHTA and CDR2 is FQGNSA in the germline V gene. This CDR3 is built from 13 residues. With 4 bases removed from V and 4 bases from J, the gap between germline ends came to 9 bases. The CDR3 coding sequence is TGTGCCAGCAGCTCCCCTCCGGCAGATACGCAGTATTTT. This translates into CASSSPPADTQYF.